The 14 T cell receptor beta chains below all came from one sample that was sequenced in a study of blood T cell repertoires in COVID-19. Produced via immunoSEQ multiplex PCR; TCRdb's table is partial and in-frame only. The sample lists 280,000 or so clones, 88% occurring once. The specimen was peripheral blood. The receptors stem from a man aged 18 to 30 with active or convalescent COVID-19.

The chain joins TRBV5-1 to TRBJ2-6; D remains unclear. CDR1 SGHRS and CDR2 YFSETQ come from the germline V gene. The CDR3 covers 15 residues. Trimming stripped 2 bases from V and 4 bases from J, with 10 bases between. The chain's CDR3 is CASSFGPLGANVLTF. For the CDR3, the DNA is TGCGCCAGCAGCTTTGGGCCGCTAGGGGCCAACGTCCTGACTTTC. The entire variable domain, with the rest obtained from reference TRBV5-1 and TRBJ2-6, is as follows: KAGVTQTPRYLIKTRGQQVTLSCSPISGHRSVSWYQQTPGQGLQFLFEYFSETQRNKGNFPGRFSGRQFSNSRSEMNVSTLELGDSALYLCASSFGPLGANVLTFGAGSRLTVL.

A single count supports this clone. This chain uses TRBV11-2 with TRBJ1-2; D gene unclear. CDR3 length equals 13 residues. Trimming removed 4 bases at V and 8 bases at J, with 14 bases between. The germline V gene has CDR1 SGHAT and CDR2 FQNNGV. The CDR3, as DNA: TGTGCCAGCAGCTCGGCCGGGGTTGTGGGCTACACCTTC. As protein: CASSSAGVVGYTF. Drawing the rest from reference TRBV11-2 and TRBJ1-2, the complete variable domain is EAGVAQSPRYKIIEKRQSVAFWCNPISGHATLYWYQQILGQGPKLLIQFQNNGVVDDSQLPKDRFSAERLKGVDSTLKIQPAKLEDSAVYLCASSSAGVVGYTFGSGTRLTVV.

This clone showed up just once. CDR3 coding DNA: TGTGCCAGTAGTATAACCGGGACAGGGATTACAGATACGCAGTATTTT. This translates into CASSITGTGITDTQYF. The chain carries TRBV19 and TRBJ2-3, with TRBD1 matching over 9 bases. In germline, CDR1 is LNHDA, CDR2 SQIVND (reference sequence). J lost 3 bases, V lost 2 bases, and 6 bases had no gene match. The CDR3 covers 16 residues.

The V and J genes are TRBV9 and TRBJ1-3; possibly TRBD1 for D (6 bases). This CDR3 has 16 residues. Trimming stripped 3 bases from V and 4 bases from J, with 17 bases between. Germline assignment: CDR1 SGDLS and CDR2 YYNGEE. The CDR3 sequence: CASSDPWAGEGNTIYF. The CDR3 DNA reads TGTGCCAGCAGCGATCCCTGGGCAGGGGAGGGAAACACCATATATTTT.

The V gene is TRBV7-9, the J gene TRBJ1-4; 8 positions match TRBD1. Germline V gives CDR1 SEHNR, CDR2 FQNEAQ (reference sequence). The CDR3 totals 17 residues. V dropped 5 bases and J dropped 2; count of bases not matched to a gene: 10. The CDR3 DNA is TGTGCCAGCAGCCGAATCCAAGGACAGGGCACTAATGAAAAACTGTTTTTT. This sequence encodes CASSRIQGQGTNEKLFF.

In its sample, this clone was seen once. This chain uses TRBV9 with TRBJ2-2; tentative D call: TRBD1 (6 bases). Trimming removed 2 bases from V and 7 bases from J, with 12 bases in between. Germline V gives CDR1 SGDLS, CDR2 YYNGEE. CDR3 length: 14 amino acids. CDR3 nucleotide sequence: TGTGCCAGCAGCGTCCAACAGGGTATCGGGGAGCTGTTTTTT. Amino acid sequence: CASSVQQGIGELFF.

This chain joins TRBV11-2 and TRBJ1-5, with 8 bases that match TRBD1. The CDR3 is 15 residues long. Trimming removed 1 base from V and 8 bases from J; junction bases left unmatched: 7. Germline CDR1 reads SGHAT; CDR2 reads FQNNGV. The CDR3 sequence is CASSLGGQAQEPQHF. The CDR3 DNA follows: TGTGCCAGCAGCTTAGGGGGACAGGCCCAGGAGCCCCAGCATTTT.

V is TRBV3-1 (or the pseudogene TRBV3-2) and J is TRBJ2-2; TRBD1 aligns across 11 bases. V trimming: 0 bases; J trimming: 10 bases; junction bases outside the gene matches: 10. Germline V gene lookup returns CDR1 LGHDT and CDR2 YNNKEL (reference sequence). The CDR3 contains 17 residues. The CDR3 DNA reads TGTGCCAGCAGCCAAGATCGAATACGGGACAGGGGGAAGGAGCTGTTTTTT. It encodes CASSQDRIRDRGKELFF.

The chain joins TRBV7-2 to TRBJ2-7, with D uncertain. V was cut by 4 bases and J by 3 bases, with 7 bases left in between. Germline V gives CDR1 SGHTA, CDR2 FQGNSA. The CDR3 runs to 12 residues. CDR3 nucleotide sequence: TGTGCCAGCAGCTCCACTGTCTACGAGCAGTACTTC. This translates into CASSSTVYEQYF.

The chain couples TRBV5-1 to TRBJ1-1, with D possibly matching TRBD1 (5 bases). This CDR3 contains 11 residues. CDR1 is SGHRS and CDR2 is YFSETQ in the germline V gene. The V and J ends lost 0 bases and 11 bases respectively, with 8 bases between them. The CDR3 spells CASSLGQWAFF. DNA for the CDR3: TGCGCCAGCAGCTTGGGACAGTGGGCTTTCTTT.

The chain combines TRBV5-1 with TRBJ1-6; TRBD1 matches at 8 bases. Germline CDR1 SGHRS, CDR2 YFSETQ. J was trimmed by 2 bases and V by 4 bases; bases with no gene match: 2. This CDR3 spans 15 amino acids. The CDR3 region has the DNA TGCGCCAGCAGCCGGACAGGGCCCTATAATTCACCCCTCCACTTT. Its translation is CASSRTGPYNSPLHF.

This clone was detected a few times. V and J are TRBV19 and TRBJ1-4, with 7 bases matching TRBD1. Germline V CDR1 and CDR2: LNHDA, SQIVND (reference sequence). V dropped 7 bases and J dropped 5; count of bases not matched to a gene: 1. This CDR3 spans 12 amino acids. The DNA of the CDR3 is TGTGCCAGTACAGGGGGGAATGAAAAACTGTTTTTT. Its protein product is CASTGGNEKLFF.

This chain links TRBV12-5 with TRBJ2-4; D gene unclear. The germline V gene has CDR1 LGHNT and CDR2 FRNRAP. The CDR3 totals 12 residues. V dropped 6 bases and J dropped 8 bases, with 11 bases sitting between them. This CDR3 reads CASGWSPDIQYF. The CDR3 DNA is TGTGCTAGTGGCTGGTCCCCGGACATTCAGTACTTC. Supplemented by reference TRBV12-5 and TRBJ2-4, the full variable domain reads DARVTQTPRHKVTEMGQEVTMRCQPILGHNTVFWYRQTMMQGLELLAYFRNRAPLDDSGMPKDRFSAEMPDATLATLKIQPSEPRDSAVYFCASGWSPDIQYFGAGTRLSVL.

The chain combines TRBV3-1 (or the pseudogene TRBV3-2) with TRBJ2-7; D may be TRBD1 (6 bases). This CDR3 contains 18 residues. The ends were cut back, 1 base at V and 5 bases at J, with 24 bases in the middle. Germline values: CDR1 LGHDT, CDR2 YNNKEL (reference sequence). CDR3 sequence (DNA): TGTGCCAGCAGCCAAGGTCTAGTATTCACAGGGATTCCGGACGAGCAGTACTTC. It is translated as CASSQGLVFTGIPDEQYF.